A single sample gave rise to the 21 T cell receptor beta chains below, sequenced in a study of T-cell memory formation after mild COVID-19. TCRdb reprocessed the 5' RACE reads with MiXCR, giving one entry per CDR3 protein. The sample has approximately 290,000 distinct CDR3 sequences; under 8.5% are singletons. The sample was PBMCs or a T cell subset sorted from them (not recorded which). These receptors were collected from a young man who had mild COVID-19 (a few samples of this study predate the infection). Cell type and time point are not known.

This clonotype has at least ten counts. This sequence joins TRBV5-1 and TRBJ2-5, with 7 positions matching TRBD1. The V gene's germline CDR1 is SGHRS and CDR2 YFSETQ. Unmatched junction bases numbered 1, after V lost 4 bases and J lost 1 base. CDR3 length: 13 amino acids. CDR3 nucleotide sequence: TGCGCCAGCAGCGGGGACAGCCAAGAGACCCAGTACTTC. This encodes CASSGDSQETQYF.

This clonotype was seen ten or more times. The chain has TRBV5-1 and TRBJ2-3; no definite D call. Germline V CDR1 and CDR2: SGHRS, YFSETQ. CDR3 length: 15 amino acids. The V end lost 0 bases, the J end lost 1 base, and 9 bases lay between the germline ends. DNA for the CDR3: TGCGCCAGCAGCTTGGAACGGAGCCGCACAGATACGCAGTATTTT. It encodes CASSLERSRTDTQYF. Supplemented by reference TRBV5-1 and TRBJ2-3, the full variable domain reads KAGVTQTPRYLIKTRGQQVTLSCSPISGHRSVSWYQQTPGQGLQFLFEYFSETQRNKGNFPGRFSGRQFSNSRSEMNVSTLELGDSALYLCASSLERSRTDTQYFGPGTRLTVL.

This clonotype was detected a few times. This chain links TRBV20-1 with TRBJ2-3; D call uncertain. Germline lookup yields CDR1 DFQATT and CDR2 SNEGSKA (reference sequence). Between the trimmed V and J ends, which lost 6 bases and 3 bases, there was a span of 16 bases. This CDR3 has 14 residues. The CDR3: CSATGPPVTDTQYF. The DNA for the CDR3 is TGCAGTGCAACGGGCCCCCCTGTGACAGATACGCAGTATTTT.

This clonotype was seen only a few times. This chain links TRBV3-1 with TRBJ1-1; D not certain. From germline, CDR1 is LGHDT and CDR2 YNNKEL (reference sequence). The CDR3 is made up of 13 amino acids. Trimming took off 1 base at V and 5 bases at J, with 8 bases between the two ends. CDR3 nucleotide sequence: TGTGCCAGCAGCCAAGTAGAAGGTACTGAAGCTTTCTTT. Its protein is CASSQVEGTEAFF.

This clonotype came up a few times. CDR3 residues: CASSLNRVMGYTF. CDR3 nucleotides: TGTGCCAGCAGTTTAAATCGGGTGATGGGCTACACCTTC. The chain combines TRBV28 with TRBJ1-2; D is unresolved. Germline lookup yields CDR1 MDHEN and CDR2 SYDVKM. The CDR3 runs to 13 residues. V lost 2 bases and J 8 bases, leaving 12 bases between the germline ends.

The V call is TRBV30, the J call TRBJ1-4; no definite D call. Germline V gives CDR1 GTSNPN, CDR2 SVGIG (reference sequence). The CDR3 has 13 amino acids. Trimming pared 4 bases from V and 4 bases from J, leaving 10 bases between. CDR3 region: CAWTRRFNEKLFF. The CDR3 DNA reads as TGTGCCTGGACCCGCCGGTTTAATGAAAAACTGTTTTTT.

This clonotype has ten or more counts. This chain uses TRBV5-1 with TRBJ2-6; TRBD1 is a possible D gene (5 bases). Per germline, CDR1 SGHRS and CDR2 YFSETQ. This CDR3 contains 17 residues. V was shortened by 0 bases and J by 4 bases, with 14 bases between the two germline ends. The DNA of the CDR3 is TGCGCCAGCAGCTTGGGGGATGGACACCCCGGGGCCAACGTCCTGACTTTC. It specifies CASSLGDGHPGANVLTF.

This chain links TRBV24-1 with TRBJ2-7; D gene uncertain. Deletions cut 4 bases from V and 0 bases from J, with 6 bases between. Germline V gene lookup returns CDR1 KGHDR and CDR2 SFDVKD. This CDR3 has 13 amino acids. The DNA of the CDR3 is TGTGCCACCAGTGAGGGCGACTCCTACGAGCAGTACTTC. This translates into CATSEGDSYEQYF.

This clonotype was seen just once. The chain carries TRBV7-2 and TRBJ2-2; TRBD2 matches 8 bases. Germline CDR1 reads SGHTA; CDR2 reads FQGNSA. CDR3 size: 15 residues. J gave up 3 bases and V 2 bases, and 2 bases lay outside the gene matches. The CDR3 here is CASSLMRGDTGELFF. Written as DNA, the CDR3 is TGTGCCAGCAGCTTAATGCGGGGGGACACCGGGGAGCTGTTTTTT.

This clonotype showed up many times. J is TRBJ1-2 and V is TRBV7-2; 7 bases line up with TRBD1. This CDR3 spans 14 amino acids. V trimming: 5 bases; J trimming: 4 bases; junction bases outside the gene matches: 7. The germline gives CDR1 SGHTA, CDR2 FQGNSA. CDR3 sequence (DNA): TGTGCCAGCAGCCGGGCAGGGGGTGGCTATGGCTACACCTTC. Translation: CASSRAGGGYGYTF.

This clonotype showed up just a few times. The gene calls are TRBV6-6 and TRBJ1-5; 7 positions agree with TRBD1. The CDR3 runs 16 residues. Losses at the gene ends were 6 bases for V and 0 bases for J; bases not matched to a gene: 8. Germline V gives CDR1 MNHNY, CDR2 SVGAGI (reference sequence). CDR3: CASSHRGPYSNQPQHF. The CDR3 coding sequence is TGTGCCAGCAGCCACAGGGGCCCCTATAGCAATCAGCCCCAGCATTTT.

This chain connects TRBV9 to TRBJ1-2; D perhaps matches TRBD1 (5 bases). Germline CDR1 SGDLS, CDR2 YYNGEE. This CDR3 has 16 amino acids. Trimming took off 2 bases at V and 10 bases at J, with 24 bases between the two ends. The CDR3 reads CASSVVITGTADTYTF. Written as DNA, the CDR3 is TGTGCCAGCAGCGTTGTGATTACCGGGACGGCTGACACCTACACCTTC.

V is TRBV6-6 and J is TRBJ2-5; D may be TRBD1 or TRBD2 (5 bases each). Germline V gene sequence: CDR1 MNHNY, CDR2 SVGAGI (reference sequence). With 7 bases removed from V and 2 bases from J, the gap between germline ends came to 20 bases. The CDR3 has 16 residues. CDR3: CASNSGAGRLQETQYF. Here the CDR3 DNA reads TGTGCCAGCAACTCTGGGGCGGGCAGACTACAAGAGACCCAGTACTTC.

This clonotype was recorded once. The chain joins TRBV18 to TRBJ1-1; D is unresolved. The CDR3 loop spans 14 amino acids. Germline V gives CDR1 KGHSH, CDR2 LQKENI. V was clipped by 3 bases and J by 1 base, with 9 bases between them. CDR3 sequence: CASSPSRANTEAFF. The CDR3 DNA reads as TGTGCCAGCTCACCCTCCCGGGCGAACACTGAAGCTTTCTTT.

This clonotype has at least ten counts. The rearrangement joins TRBV6-5 to TRBJ2-5; tentatively, D is TRBD2 (5 bases). This CDR3 is 16 amino acids long. Trimming shortened V by 1 base and J by 2 bases, and 14 bases separated the two germline ends. Germline loops: CDR1 MNHEY, CDR2 SVGAGI. The CDR3 spells CASSYFSGRNQETQYF. The CDR3 region has the DNA TGTGCCAGCAGTTACTTTTCGGGGAGAAATCAAGAGACCCAGTACTTC.

This clonotype was found a few times. V usage is TRBV6-4 and J usage is TRBJ1-6; D gene unclear. This CDR3 has 13 amino acids. V was clipped by 6 bases and J by 4 bases, with 7 bases between them. Germline V gene sequence: CDR1 MRHNA, CDR2 SNTAGT. CDR3 region: CASSRVYNSPLHF. CDR3 sequence (DNA): TGTGCCAGCAGCCGGGTGTATAATTCACCCCTCCACTTT.

This clonotype showed up just a few times. CDR3 nucleotide sequence: TGTGCCAGTAACCGGGGGGATCAAGAGACCCAGTACTTC. It encodes CASNRGDQETQYF. The chain joins TRBV19 to TRBJ2-5; 7 positions agree with TRBD2. The germline CDR1 and CDR2 sequences are LNHDA and SQIVND (reference sequence). The length of the CDR3 is 13 residues. V was pared by 7 bases and J by 2 bases, with 4 bases of the junction left unmatched. Full variable domain (missing parts from reference TRBV19 and TRBJ2-5): DGGITQSPKYLFRKEGQNVTLSCEQNLNHDAMYWYRQDPGQGLRLIYYSQIVNDFQKGDIAEGYSVSREKKESFPLTVTSAQKNPTAFYLCASNRGDQETQYFGPGTRLLVL.

In its sample, this clonotype was seen many times. CDR3 in amino acids: CASSRDSSDTQYF. DNA of the CDR3: TGCGCCAGCAGCCGGGACAGCTCAGATACGCAGTATTTT. This chain joins TRBV5-1 and TRBJ2-3; 7 bases agree with TRBD1. Trimming at V came to 4 bases and at J to 4 bases, leaving 3 bases not matched to a gene. The CDR3 runs to 13 residues. Germline lookup yields CDR1 SGHRS and CDR2 YFSETQ.

The chain joins TRBV20-1 to TRBJ2-3, with no clear D. Trimming left V 3 bases short and J 6 bases short, with 16 bases between. Germline V lookup: CDR1 DFQATT, CDR2 SNEGSKA (reference sequence). The CDR3 spans 14 residues. DNA of the CDR3: TGCAGTGCTAGGGCCGAAGTCAAATCGGATACGCAGTATTTT. Amino acid sequence: CSARAEVKSDTQYF.

In this sample, this clonotype turned up a few times. The chain uses TRBV5-4 and TRBJ1-1; D ambiguous. Germline-derived CDR1 and CDR2 are SGHNT and YYREEE (reference sequence). The CDR3 spans 13 residues. The V and J ends lost 0 bases and 6 bases respectively, with 9 bases between them. CDR3 nucleotide sequence: TGTGCCAGCAGCTTGGACCCCGTGGCTGAAGCTTTCTTT. This codes for CASSLDPVAEAFF.

The chain carries TRBV19 and TRBJ1-1; no reliable D call. This CDR3 region has 16 residues. Trimming shortened V by 3 bases and J by 0 bases, and 14 bases separated the two germline ends. Germline V gene data show CDR1 as LNHDA and CDR2 as SQIVND (reference sequence). CDR3 sequence (DNA): TGTGCCAGTAGTATCTCGGGGTCAGTATTGAACACTGAAGCTTTCTTT. Residues: CASSISGSVLNTEAFF.